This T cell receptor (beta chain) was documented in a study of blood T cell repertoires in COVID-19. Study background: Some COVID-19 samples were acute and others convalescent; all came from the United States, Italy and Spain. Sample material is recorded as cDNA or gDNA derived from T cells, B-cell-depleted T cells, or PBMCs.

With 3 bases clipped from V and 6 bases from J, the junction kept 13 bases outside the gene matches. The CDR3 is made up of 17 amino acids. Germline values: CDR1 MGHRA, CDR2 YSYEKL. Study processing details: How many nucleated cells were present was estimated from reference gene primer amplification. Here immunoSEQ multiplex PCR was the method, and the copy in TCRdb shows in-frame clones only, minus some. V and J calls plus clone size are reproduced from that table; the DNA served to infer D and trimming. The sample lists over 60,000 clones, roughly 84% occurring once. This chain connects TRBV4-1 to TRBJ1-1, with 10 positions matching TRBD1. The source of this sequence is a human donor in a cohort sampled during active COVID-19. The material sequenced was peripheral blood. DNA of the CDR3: TGCGCCAGCAGCCAGCTACGGACAGGGGGGAGTTTCGCTGAAGCTTTCTTT. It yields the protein CASSQLRTGGSFAEAFF.